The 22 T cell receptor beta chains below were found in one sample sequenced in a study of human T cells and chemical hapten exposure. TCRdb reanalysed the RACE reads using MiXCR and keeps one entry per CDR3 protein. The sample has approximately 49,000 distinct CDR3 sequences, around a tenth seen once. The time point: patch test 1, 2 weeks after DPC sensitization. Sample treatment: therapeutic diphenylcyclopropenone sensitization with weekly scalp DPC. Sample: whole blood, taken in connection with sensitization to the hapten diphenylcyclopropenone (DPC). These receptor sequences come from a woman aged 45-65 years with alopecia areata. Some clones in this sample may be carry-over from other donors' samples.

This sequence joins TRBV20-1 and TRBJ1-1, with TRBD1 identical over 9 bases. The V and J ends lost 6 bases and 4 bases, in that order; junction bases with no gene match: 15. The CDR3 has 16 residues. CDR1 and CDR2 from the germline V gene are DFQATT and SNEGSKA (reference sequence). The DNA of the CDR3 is TGCAGTGCCCGATCTTTAAACAGGGGGCGAGGCACTGAAGCTTTCTTT. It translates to CSARSLNRGRGTEAFF.

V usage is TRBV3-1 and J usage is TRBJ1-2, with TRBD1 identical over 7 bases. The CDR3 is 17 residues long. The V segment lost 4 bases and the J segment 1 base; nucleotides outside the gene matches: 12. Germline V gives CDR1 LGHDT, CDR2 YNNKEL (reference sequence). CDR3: CASSLRVPGQSNYGYTF. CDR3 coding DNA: TGTGCCAGCAGCCTGAGAGTACCGGGACAGAGTAACTATGGCTACACCTTC.

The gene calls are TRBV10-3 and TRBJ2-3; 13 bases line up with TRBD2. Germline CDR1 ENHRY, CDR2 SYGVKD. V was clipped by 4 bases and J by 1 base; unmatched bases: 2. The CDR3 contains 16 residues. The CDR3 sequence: CAISGLAGGGTDTQYF. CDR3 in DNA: TGTGCCATCAGTGGACTAGCGGGAGGCGGCACAGATACGCAGTATTTT.

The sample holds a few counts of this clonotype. The CDR3 here is CASSQGNSNTEAFF. CDR3 DNA: TGTGCCAGCAGCCAGGGGAACTCGAACACTGAAGCTTTCTTT. The chain links TRBV3-1 to TRBJ1-1; D is undetermined. V lost 3 bases and J lost 1, with 9 bases in between. The CDR3 covers 14 residues. Germline-derived CDR1 and CDR2 are LGHDT and YNNKEL (reference sequence).

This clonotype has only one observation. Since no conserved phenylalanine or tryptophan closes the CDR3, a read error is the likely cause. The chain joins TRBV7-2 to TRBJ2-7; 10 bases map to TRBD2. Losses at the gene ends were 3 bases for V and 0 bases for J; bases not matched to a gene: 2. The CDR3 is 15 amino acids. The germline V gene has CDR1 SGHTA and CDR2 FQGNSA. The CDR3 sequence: CASSLSGRVSYEQYS. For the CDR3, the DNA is TGTGCCAGCAGCTTGAGCGGGAGGGTCTCCTACGAGCAGTACTCC.

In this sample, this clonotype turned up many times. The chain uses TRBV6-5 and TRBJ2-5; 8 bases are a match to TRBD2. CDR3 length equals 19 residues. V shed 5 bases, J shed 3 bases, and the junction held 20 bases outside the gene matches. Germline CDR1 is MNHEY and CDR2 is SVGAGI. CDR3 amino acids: CASSKRGRGLAGAKETQYF. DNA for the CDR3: TGTGCCAGCAGTAAACGGGGCCGGGGGCTAGCGGGTGCAAAAGAGACCCAGTACTTC.

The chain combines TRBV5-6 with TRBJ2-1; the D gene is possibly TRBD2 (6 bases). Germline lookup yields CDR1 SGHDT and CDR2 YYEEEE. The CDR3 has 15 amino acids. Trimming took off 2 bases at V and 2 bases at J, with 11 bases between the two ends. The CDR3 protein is CASSFVGSPYNEQFF. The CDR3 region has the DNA TGTGCCAGCAGCTTTGTCGGGAGTCCCTACAATGAGCAGTTCTTC. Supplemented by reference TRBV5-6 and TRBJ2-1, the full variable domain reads DAGVTQSPTHLIKTRGQQVTLRCSPKSGHDTVSWYQQALGQGPQFIFQYYEEEERQRGNFPDRFSGHQFPNYSSELNVNALLLGDSALYLCASSFVGSPYNEQFFGPGTRLTVL.

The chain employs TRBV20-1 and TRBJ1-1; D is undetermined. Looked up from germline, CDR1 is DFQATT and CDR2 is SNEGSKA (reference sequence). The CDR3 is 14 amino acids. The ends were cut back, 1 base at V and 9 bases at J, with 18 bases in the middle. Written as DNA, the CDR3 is TGCAGTGCTAGAGCGGTGGTTTGGACGCCCCAAGCTTTCTTT. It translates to CSARAVVWTPQAFF.

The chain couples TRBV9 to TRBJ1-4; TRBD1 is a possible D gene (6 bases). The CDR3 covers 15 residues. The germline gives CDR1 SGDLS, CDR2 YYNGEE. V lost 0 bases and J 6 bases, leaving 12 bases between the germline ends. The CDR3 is CASSVAPGADEKLFF. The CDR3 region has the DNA TGTGCCAGCAGCGTAGCTCCAGGGGCGGATGAAAAACTGTTTTTT.

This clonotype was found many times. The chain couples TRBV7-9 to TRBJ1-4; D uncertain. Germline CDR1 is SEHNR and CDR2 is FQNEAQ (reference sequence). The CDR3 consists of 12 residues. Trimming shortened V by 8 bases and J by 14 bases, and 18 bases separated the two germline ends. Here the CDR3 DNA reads TGTGCCAGCTCCGACGAGCAGGTTAACCTGTTTTTT. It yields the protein CASSDEQVNLFF.

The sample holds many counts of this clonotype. CDR3 nucleotides: TGTGCCAGCAGCTTAGGGGTTCTAGCGGGAGCGAGGAATGAGCAGTTCTTC. Its translation is CASSLGVLAGARNEQFF. V usage is TRBV7-7 and J usage is TRBJ2-1; 10 bases are shared with TRBD2. The V and J ends lost 1 base and 7 bases, in that order; junction bases with no gene match: 10. The CDR3 is 17 amino acids. Germline CDR1 and CDR2: SSHAT and FNYEAQ (reference sequence).

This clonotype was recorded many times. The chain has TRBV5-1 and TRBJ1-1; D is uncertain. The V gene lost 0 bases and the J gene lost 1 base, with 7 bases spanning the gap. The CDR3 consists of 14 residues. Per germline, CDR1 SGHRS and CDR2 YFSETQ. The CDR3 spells CASSLETANTEAFF. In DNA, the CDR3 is TGCGCCAGCAGCTTGGAAACGGCGAACACTGAAGCTTTCTTT.

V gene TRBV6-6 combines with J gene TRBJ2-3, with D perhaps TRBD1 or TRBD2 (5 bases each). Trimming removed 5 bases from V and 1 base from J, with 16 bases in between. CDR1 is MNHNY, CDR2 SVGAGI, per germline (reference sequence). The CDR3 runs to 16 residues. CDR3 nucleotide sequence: TGTGCCAGCAGTGACCCTTCTGGGGGACGCACAGATACGCAGTATTTT. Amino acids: CASSDPSGGRTDTQYF.

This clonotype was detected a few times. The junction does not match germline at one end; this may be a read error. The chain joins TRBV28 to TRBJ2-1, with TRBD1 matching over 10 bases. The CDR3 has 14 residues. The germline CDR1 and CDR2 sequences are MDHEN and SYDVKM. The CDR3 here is CASSEARQGANDIF. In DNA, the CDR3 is TGTGCCAGCAGTGAAGCTAGACAGGGGGCGAATGATATCTTC.

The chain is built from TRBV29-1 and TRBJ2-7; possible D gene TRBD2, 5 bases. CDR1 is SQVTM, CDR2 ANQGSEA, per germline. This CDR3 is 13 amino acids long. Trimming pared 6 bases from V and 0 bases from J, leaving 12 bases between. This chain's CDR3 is CSVQRRTSYEQYF. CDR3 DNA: TGCAGCGTACAGCGGAGAACCTCCTACGAGCAGTACTTC.

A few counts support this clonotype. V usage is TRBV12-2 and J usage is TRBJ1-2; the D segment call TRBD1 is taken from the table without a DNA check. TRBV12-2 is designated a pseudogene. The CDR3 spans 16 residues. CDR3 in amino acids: CASRFMTGTINYGYTF. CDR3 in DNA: TGTGCAAGTCGCTTTATGACAGGGACCATTAACTATGGCTACACCTTC.

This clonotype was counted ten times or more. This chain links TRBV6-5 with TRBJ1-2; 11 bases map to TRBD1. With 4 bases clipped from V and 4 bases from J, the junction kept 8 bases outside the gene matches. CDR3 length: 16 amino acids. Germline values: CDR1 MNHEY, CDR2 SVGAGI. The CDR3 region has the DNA TGTGCCAGCAGTTTCACGGGGACAGGGGGGGCCTATGGCTACACCTTC. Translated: CASSFTGTGGAYGYTF.

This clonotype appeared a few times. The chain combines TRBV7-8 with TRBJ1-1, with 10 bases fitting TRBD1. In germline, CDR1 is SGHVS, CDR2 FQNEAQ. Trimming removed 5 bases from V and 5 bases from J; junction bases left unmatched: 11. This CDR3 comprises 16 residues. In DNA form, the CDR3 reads TGTGCCAGCAGCCCAAGGACAGGGGGGAGTTCGACTGAAGCTTTCTTT. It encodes CASSPRTGGSSTEAFF.

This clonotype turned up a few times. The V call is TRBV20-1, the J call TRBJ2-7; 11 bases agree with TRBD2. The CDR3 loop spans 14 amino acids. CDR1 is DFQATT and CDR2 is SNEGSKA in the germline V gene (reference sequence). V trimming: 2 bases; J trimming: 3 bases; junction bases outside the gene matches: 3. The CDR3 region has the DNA TGCAGTGCTAGACGAACTAGCGGGAGCTACGAGCAGTACTTC. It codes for CSARRTSGSYEQYF.

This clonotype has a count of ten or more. Here the CDR3 DNA reads TGTGCCAGCAGCTTAAGGGACAGGATAAATTCACCCCTCCACTTT. Protein product: CASSLRDRINSPLHF. The V call is TRBV7-8, the J call TRBJ1-6; 8 positions agree with TRBD1. CDR1 is SGHVS, CDR2 FQNEAQ, per germline. V dropped 2 bases and J dropped 7; count of bases not matched to a gene: 4. This CDR3 contains 15 residues.

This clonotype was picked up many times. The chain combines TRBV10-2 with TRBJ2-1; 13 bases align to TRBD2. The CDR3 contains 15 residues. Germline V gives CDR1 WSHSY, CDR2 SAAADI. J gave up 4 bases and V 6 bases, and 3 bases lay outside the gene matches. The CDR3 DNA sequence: TGCGCCAGCAGCGGACTAGCGGGGGCTTACAATGAGCAGTTCTTC. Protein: CASSGLAGAYNEQFF.

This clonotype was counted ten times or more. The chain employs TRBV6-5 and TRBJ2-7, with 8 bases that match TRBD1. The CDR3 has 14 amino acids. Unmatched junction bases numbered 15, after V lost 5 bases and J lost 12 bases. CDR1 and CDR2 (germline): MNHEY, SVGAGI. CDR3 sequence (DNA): TGTGCCAGCAGTGCGGACAGGGCCGGGACTCCGCTGTACTTC. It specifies CASSADRAGTPLYF.